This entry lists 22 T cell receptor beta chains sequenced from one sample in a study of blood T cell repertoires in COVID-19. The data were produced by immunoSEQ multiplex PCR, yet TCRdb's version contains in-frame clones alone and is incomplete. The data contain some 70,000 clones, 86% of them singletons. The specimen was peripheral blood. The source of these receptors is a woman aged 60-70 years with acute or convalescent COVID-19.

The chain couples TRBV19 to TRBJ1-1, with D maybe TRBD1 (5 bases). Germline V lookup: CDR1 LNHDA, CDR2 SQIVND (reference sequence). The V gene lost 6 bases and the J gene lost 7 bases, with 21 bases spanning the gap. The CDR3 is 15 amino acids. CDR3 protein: CASRQPLQKGDEAFF. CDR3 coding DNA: TGTGCCAGTAGACAACCGTTACAGAAAGGGGATGAAGCTTTCTTT.

CDR3 DNA: TGTGCCAGCAGCTTGGTTCAGGCATCCCCCTACAATGAGCAGTTCTTC. Its translation is CASSLVQASPYNEQFF. The chain joins TRBV5-6 to TRBJ2-1; D is ambiguous. The CDR3 loop spans 16 amino acids. Germline V lookup: CDR1 SGHDT, CDR2 YYEEEE. Trimming cost V 0 bases and J 2 bases, with 12 bases left between them.

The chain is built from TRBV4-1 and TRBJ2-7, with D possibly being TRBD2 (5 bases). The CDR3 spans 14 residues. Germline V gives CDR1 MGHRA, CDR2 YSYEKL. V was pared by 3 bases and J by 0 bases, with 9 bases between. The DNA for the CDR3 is TGCGCCAGCAGCCATTCTGGGAGCTCCTACGAGCAGTACTTC. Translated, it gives CASSHSGSSYEQYF.

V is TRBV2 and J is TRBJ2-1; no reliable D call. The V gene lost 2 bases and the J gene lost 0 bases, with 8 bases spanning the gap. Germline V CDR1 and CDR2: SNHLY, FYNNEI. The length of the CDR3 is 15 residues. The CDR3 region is CASSEFRASYNEQFF. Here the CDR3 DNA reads TGTGCCAGCAGTGAATTCCGCGCCTCCTACAATGAGCAGTTCTTC.

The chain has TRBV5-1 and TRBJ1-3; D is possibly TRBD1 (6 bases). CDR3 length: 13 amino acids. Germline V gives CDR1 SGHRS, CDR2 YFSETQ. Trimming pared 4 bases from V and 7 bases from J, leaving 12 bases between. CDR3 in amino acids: CASSQGQGNTIYF. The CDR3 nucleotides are TGCGCCAGCAGCCAGGGACAAGGGAACACCATATATTTT.

This CDR3 reads CASSDGYTQYF. For the CDR3, the DNA is TGTGCCAGCAGTGACGGCTATACGCAGTATTTT. The chain carries TRBV6-4 and TRBJ2-3; D is unclear. V lost 2 bases and J 7 bases, leaving 4 bases between the germline ends. CDR1 is MRHNA, CDR2 SNTAGT, per germline. This CDR3 has 11 residues.

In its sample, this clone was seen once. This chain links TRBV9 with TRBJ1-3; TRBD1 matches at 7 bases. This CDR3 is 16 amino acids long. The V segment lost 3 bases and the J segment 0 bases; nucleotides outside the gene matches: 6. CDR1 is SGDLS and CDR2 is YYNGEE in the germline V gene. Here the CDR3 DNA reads TGTGCCAGCAGCGCGCGACAGGGATCCTCTGGAAACACCATATATTTT. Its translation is CASSARQGSSGNTIYF.

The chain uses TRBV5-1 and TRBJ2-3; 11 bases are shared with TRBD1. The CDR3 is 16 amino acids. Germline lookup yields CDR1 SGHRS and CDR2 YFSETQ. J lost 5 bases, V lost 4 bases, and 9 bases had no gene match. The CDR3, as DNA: TGCGCCAGCAGCGGAGGGGACAGGGGGTGGAGAGATACGCAGTATTTT. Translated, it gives CASSGGDRGWRDTQYF.

CDR3: CASSLEGRGPTSEAFF. DNA for the CDR3: TGCGCCAGCAGCTTGGAGGGCAGGGGGCCGACCTCTGAAGCTTTCTTT. V and J are TRBV5-1 and TRBJ1-1; TRBD1 agrees at 8 bases. Germline loops: CDR1 SGHRS, CDR2 YFSETQ. V lost 0 bases and J lost 6; bases outside the gene matches: 10. This CDR3 region has 16 residues.

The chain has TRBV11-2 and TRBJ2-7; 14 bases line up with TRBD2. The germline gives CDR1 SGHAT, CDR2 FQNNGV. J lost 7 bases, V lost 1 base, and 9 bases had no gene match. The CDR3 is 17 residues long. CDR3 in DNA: TGTGCCAGCAGCTTAGCCTACGGGACTAGCGGGAGATGGGAGCAGTACTTC. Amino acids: CASSLAYGTSGRWEQYF.

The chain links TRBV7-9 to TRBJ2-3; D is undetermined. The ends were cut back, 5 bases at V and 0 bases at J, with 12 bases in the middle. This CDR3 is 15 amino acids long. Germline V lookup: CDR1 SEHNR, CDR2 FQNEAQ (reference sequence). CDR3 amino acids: CASSLRPGSTDTQYF. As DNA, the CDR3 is TGTGCCAGCAGCCTGCGGCCCGGGAGCACAGATACGCAGTATTTT.

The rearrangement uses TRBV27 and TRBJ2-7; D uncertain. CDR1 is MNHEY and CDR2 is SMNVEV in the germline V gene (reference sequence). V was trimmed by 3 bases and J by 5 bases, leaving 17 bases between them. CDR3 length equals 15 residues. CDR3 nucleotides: TGTGCCAGCAGTTTGAAAGTTAGTTCTTTCCACGAGCAGTACTTC. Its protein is CASSLKVSSFHEQYF.

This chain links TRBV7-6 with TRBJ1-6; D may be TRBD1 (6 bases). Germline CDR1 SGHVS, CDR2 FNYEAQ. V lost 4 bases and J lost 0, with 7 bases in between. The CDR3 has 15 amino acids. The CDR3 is CASSSRGSYNSPLHF. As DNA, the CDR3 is TGTGCCAGCAGCTCCAGGGGCTCCTATAATTCACCCCTCCACTTT.

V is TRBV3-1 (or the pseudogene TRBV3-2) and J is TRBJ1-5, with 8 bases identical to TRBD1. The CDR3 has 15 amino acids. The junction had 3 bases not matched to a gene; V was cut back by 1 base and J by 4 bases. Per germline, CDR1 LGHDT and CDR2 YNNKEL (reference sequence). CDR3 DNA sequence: TGTGCCAGCAGCCAAGGGACAGGGAGAAATCAGCCCCAGCATTTT. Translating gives CASSQGTGRNQPQHF.

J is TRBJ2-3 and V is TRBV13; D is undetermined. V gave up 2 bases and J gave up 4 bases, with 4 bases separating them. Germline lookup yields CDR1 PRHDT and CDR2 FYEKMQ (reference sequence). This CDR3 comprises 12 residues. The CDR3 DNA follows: TGTGCCAGCAGCTTATCATCAGATACGCAGTATTTT. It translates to CASSLSSDTQYF.

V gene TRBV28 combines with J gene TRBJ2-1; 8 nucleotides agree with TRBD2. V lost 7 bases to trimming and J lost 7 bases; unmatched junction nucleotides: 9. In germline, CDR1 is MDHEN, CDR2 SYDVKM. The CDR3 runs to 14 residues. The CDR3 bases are TGTGCCAGCACTCGCGCGGGGGGCTCAAATGAGCAGTTCTTC. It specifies CASTRAGGSNEQFF.

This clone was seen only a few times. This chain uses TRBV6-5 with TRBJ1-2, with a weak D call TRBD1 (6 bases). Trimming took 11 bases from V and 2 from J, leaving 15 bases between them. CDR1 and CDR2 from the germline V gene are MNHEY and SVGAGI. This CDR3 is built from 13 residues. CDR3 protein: CAASGGSNYGYTF. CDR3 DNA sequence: TGTGCCGCGAGCGGGGGCAGCAACTATGGCTACACCTTC.

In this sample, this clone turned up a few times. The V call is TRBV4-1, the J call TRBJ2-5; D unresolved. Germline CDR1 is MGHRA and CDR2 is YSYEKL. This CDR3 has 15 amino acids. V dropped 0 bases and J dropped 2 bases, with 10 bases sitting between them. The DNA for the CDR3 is TGCGCCAGCAGCCAAGATCTTACAGAACAAGAGACCCAGTACTTC. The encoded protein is CASSQDLTEQETQYF.

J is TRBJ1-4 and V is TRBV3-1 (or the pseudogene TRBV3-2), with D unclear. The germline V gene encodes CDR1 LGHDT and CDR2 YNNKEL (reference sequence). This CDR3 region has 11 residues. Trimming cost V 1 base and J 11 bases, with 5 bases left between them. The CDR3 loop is CASSQGSKLFF. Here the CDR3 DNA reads TGTGCCAGCAGCCAAGGGAGTAAACTGTTTTTT.

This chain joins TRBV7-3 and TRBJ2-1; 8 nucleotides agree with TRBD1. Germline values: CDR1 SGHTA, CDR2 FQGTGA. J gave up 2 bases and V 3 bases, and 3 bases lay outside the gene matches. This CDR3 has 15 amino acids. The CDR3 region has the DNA TGTGCCAGCAGCTTCGACAGGGGAGCCTACAATGAGCAGTTCTTC. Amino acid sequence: CASSFDRGAYNEQFF.

CDR3 nucleotide sequence: TGCGCCAGCAGGTCCGTCGGCGGGGGGGATTTCTCAGAGACCCAGTACTTC. Its translation: CASRSVGGGDFSETQYF. The rearrangement links TRBV5-1 to TRBJ2-5; 9 bases align to TRBD2. J gave up 4 bases and V 5 bases, and 15 bases lay outside the gene matches. CDR3 length: 17 residues. Germline V gives CDR1 SGHRS, CDR2 YFSETQ. Variable domain in full (rest from reference TRBV5-1 and TRBJ2-5): KAGVTQTPRYLIKTRGQQVTLSCSPISGHRSVSWYQQTPGQGLQFLFEYFSETQRNKGNFPGRFSGRQFSNSRSEMNVSTLELGDSALYLCASRSVGGGDFSETQYFGPGTRLLVL.

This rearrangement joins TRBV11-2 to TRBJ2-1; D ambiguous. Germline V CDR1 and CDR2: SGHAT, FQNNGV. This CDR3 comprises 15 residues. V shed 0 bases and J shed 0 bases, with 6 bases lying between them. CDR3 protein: CASSLERVSYNEQFF. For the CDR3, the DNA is TGTGCCAGCAGCTTAGAACGAGTCTCCTACAATGAGCAGTTCTTC.